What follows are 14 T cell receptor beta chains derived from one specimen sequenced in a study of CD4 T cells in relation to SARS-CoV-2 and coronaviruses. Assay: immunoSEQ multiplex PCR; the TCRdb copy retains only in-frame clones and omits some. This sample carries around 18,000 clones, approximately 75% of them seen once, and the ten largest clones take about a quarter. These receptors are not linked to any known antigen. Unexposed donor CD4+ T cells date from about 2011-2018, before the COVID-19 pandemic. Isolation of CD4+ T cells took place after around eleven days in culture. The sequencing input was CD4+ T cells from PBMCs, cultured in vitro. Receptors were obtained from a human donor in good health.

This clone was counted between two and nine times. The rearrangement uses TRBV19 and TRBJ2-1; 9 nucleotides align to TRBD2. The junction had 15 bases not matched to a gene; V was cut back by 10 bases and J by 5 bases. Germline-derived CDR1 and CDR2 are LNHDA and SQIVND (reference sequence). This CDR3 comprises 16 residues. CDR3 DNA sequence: TGTGCCACCTCGCCGGCTAGCGGGGACCCCCACAATGAGCAGTTCTTC. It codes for CATSPASGDPHNEQFF.

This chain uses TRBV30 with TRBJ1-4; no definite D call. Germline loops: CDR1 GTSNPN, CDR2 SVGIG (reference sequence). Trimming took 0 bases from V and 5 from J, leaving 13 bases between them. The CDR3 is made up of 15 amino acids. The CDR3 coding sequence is TGTGCCTGGAGTGTACTCCCGGGAACCAATGAAAAACTGTTTTTT. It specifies CAWSVLPGTNEKLFF.

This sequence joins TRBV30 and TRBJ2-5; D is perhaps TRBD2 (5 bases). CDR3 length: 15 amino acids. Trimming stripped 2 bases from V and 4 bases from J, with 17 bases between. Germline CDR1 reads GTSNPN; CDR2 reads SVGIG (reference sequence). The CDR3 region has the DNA TGTGCCTGGAGTCGTGGGTCGACCCTAGCAGAGACCCAGTACTTC. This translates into CAWSRGSTLAETQYF.

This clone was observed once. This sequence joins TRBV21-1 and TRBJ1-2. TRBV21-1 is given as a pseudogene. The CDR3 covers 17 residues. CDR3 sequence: CASSKGARGRLIYGYTF. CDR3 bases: TGTGCCAGCAGCAAAGGAGCGAGGGGACGACTCATATATGGCTACACCTTC.

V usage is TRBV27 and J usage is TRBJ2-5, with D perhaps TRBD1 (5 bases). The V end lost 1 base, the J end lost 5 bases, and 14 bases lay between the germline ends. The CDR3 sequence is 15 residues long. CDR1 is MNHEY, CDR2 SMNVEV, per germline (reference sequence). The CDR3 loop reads CASSLYSSGWETQYF. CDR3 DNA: TGTGCCAGCAGTTTATATTCATCAGGGTGGGAGACCCAGTACTTC.

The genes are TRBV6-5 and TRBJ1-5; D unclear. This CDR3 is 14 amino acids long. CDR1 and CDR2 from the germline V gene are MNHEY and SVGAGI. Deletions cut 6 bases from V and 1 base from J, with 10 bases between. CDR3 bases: TGTGCCAGCAGGGGCATTGTGAGCAATCAGCCCCAGCATTTT. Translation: CASRGIVSNQPQHF.

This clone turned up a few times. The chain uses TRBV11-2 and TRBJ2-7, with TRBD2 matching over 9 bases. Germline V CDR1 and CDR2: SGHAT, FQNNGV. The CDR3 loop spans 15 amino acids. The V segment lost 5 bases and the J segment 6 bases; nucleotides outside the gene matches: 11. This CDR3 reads CASSQITGLAGEQYF. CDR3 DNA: TGTGCCAGCAGCCAGATCACGGGACTAGCTGGCGAGCAGTACTTC.

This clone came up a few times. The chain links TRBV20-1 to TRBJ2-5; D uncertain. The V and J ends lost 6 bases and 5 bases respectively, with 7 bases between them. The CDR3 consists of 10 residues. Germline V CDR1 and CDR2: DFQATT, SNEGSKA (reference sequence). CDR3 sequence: CSALGETQYF. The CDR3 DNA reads TGCAGTGCCCTGGGGGAGACCCAGTACTTC.

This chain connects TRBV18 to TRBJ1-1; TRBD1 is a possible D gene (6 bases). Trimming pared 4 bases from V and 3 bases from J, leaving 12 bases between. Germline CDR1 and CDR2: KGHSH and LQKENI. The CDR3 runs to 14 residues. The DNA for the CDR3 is TGTGCCAGCTCACTAAAGGGGGGGGACACTGAAGCTTTCTTT. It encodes CASSLKGGDTEAFF.

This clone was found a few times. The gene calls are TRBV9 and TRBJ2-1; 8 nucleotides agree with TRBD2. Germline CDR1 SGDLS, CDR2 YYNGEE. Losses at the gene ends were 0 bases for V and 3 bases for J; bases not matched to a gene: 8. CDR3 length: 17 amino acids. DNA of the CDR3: TGTGCCAGCAGCGTAGAATGGAATAGCGGGGACTACAATGAGCAGTTCTTC. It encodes CASSVEWNSGDYNEQFF.

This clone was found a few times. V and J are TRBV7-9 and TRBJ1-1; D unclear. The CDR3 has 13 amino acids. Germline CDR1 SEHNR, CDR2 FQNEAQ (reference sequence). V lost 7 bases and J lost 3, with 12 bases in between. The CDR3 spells CASTLRADTEAFF. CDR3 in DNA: TGTGCCAGCACCCTAAGGGCTGACACTGAAGCTTTCTTT. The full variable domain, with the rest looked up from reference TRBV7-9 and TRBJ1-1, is DTGVSQNPRHKITKRGQNVTFRCDPISEHNRLYWYRQTLGQGPEFLTYFQNEAQLEKSRLLSDRFSAERPKGSFSTLEIQRTEQGDSAMYLCASTLRADTEAFFGQGTRLTVV.

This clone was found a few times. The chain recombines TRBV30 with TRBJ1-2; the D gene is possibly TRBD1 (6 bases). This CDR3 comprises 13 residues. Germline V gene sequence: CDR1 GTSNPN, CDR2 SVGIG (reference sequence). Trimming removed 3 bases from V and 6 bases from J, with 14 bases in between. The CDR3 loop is CAWRTDRRDGYTF. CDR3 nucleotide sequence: TGTGCCTGGAGAACGGACAGACGAGATGGCTACACCTTC.

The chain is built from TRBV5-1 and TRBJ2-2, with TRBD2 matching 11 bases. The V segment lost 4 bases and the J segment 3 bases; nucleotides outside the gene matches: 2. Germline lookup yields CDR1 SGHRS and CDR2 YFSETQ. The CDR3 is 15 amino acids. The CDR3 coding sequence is TGCGCCAGCAGCACTAGCGGGAGAGACACCGGGGAGCTGTTTTTT. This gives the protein CASSTSGRDTGELFF.

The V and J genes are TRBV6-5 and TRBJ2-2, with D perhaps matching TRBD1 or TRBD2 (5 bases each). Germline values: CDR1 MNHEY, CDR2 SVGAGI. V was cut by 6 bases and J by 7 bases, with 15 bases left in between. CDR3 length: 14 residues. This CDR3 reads CASSRDGIGGELFF. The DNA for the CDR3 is TGTGCCAGCAGCCGGGACGGGATAGGCGGGGAGCTGTTTTTT.